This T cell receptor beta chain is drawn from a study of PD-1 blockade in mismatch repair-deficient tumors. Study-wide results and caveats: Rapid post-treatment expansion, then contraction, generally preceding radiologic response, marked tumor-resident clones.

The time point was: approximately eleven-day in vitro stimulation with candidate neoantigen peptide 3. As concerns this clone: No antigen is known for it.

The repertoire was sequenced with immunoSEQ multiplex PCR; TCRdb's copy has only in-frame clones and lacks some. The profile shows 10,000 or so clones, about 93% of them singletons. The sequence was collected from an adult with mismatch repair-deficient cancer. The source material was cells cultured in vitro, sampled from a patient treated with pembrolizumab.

The CDR3 coding sequence is TGCGCCAGCAGTGCGAGGCGAGAGACCCAGTACTTC. This translates into CASSARRETQYF. The chain recombines TRBV10-2 with TRBJ2-5; no clear D. This CDR3 comprises 12 residues. Trimming cost V 4 bases and J 4 bases, with 7 bases left between them. CDR1 WSHSY and CDR2 SAAADI come from the germline V gene.